A single sample gave rise to the 28 T cell receptor beta chains below, sequenced in a study of blood T cell repertoires in COVID-19. This table comes from immunoSEQ multiplex PCR, and its TCRdb copy is limited to in-frame clones, with some not included. This repertoire shows a few hundred thousand clones, 70% to 85% found once; its top ten account for approximately 15%. The sequenced sample was PBMCs or T cells enriched from blood (not recorded which). All receptors come from a man aged 35 to 55 who had recovered from COVID-19.

The rearrangement joins TRBV27 to TRBJ2-6; D is unresolved. CDR3 length: 14 residues. The V end lost 6 bases, the J end lost 0 bases, and 6 bases lay between the germline ends. Germline V gene sequence: CDR1 MNHEY, CDR2 SMNVEV (reference sequence). CDR3 nucleotides: TGTGCCAGCAGACAGAGCTCTGGGGCCAACGTCCTGACTTTC. Translating it yields CASRQSSGANVLTF.

The V gene is TRBV2, the J gene TRBJ1-5, with a weak D call TRBD1 (5 bases). The V gene's germline CDR1 is SNHLY and CDR2 FYNNEI. The V and J ends lost 3 bases and 7 bases respectively, with 13 bases between them. CDR3 length: 14 amino acids. CDR3 bases: TGTGCCAGCAGTGACAGGGTCGTAGGGCAGCCCCAGCATTTT. Translated, it gives CASSDRVVGQPQHF.

The sample holds one count of this clone. The chain employs TRBV24-1 and TRBJ2-3, with 10 bases identical to TRBD2. Germline CDR1 and CDR2: KGHDR and SFDVKD. The junction had 9 bases not matched to a gene; V was cut back by 4 bases and J by 9 bases. CDR3 length: 15 amino acids. CDR3 DNA sequence: TGTGCCACCAGTGACCCTAGACTAGCGGGTGGAACGCAGTATTTT. Translated, it gives CATSDPRLAGGTQYF.

The rearrangement joins TRBV3-1 (or the pseudogene TRBV3-2) to TRBJ1-1; D gene uncertain. With 0 bases removed from V and 0 bases from J, the gap between germline ends came to 11 bases. CDR3 length: 16 residues. Germline CDR1 LGHDT, CDR2 YNNKEL (reference sequence). This CDR3 reads CASSQDGQIMNTEAFF. CDR3 nucleotides: TGTGCCAGCAGCCAAGATGGGCAGATAATGAACACTGAAGCTTTCTTT.

The chain is built from TRBV28 and TRBJ1-6; D is possibly TRBD1 (5 bases). V was pared by 7 bases and J by 10 bases, with 11 bases between. Germline V gene data show CDR1 as MDHEN and CDR2 as SYDVKM. This CDR3 region has 12 residues. CDR3: CASTRGRSPLHF. CDR3 nucleotides: TGTGCCAGCACAAGGGGCAGGTCACCCCTCCACTTT.

CDR3 in DNA: TGTGCCAGCTCACCAAGCCAGGGGGAACAGCCCCAGCATTTT. It encodes CASSPSQGEQPQHF. The rearrangement joins TRBV18 to TRBJ1-5; TRBD1 aligns across 7 bases. Germline CDR1 and CDR2: KGHSH and LQKENI. The length of the CDR3 is 14 residues. V shed 2 bases and J 7 bases; nucleotides not matched to a gene: 5.

This sequence joins TRBV4-3 and TRBJ2-2; no definite D call. Trimming stripped 4 bases from V and 1 base from J, with 10 bases between. The CDR3 is 15 residues long. CDR1 is LGHNA, CDR2 YSLEER, per germline. DNA for the CDR3: TGCGCCAGCAGCCCGGGTCGCAGGAACACCGGGGAGCTGTTTTTT. As protein: CASSPGRRNTGELFF.

V gene TRBV12-3 or TRBV12-4 combines with J gene TRBJ1-1; the D gene is possibly TRBD1 (6 bases). The V gene lost 8 bases and the J gene lost 8 bases, with 18 bases spanning the gap. The CDR3 is made up of 13 amino acids. CDR3 protein: CASGQYGTPEAFF. The CDR3 nucleotides are TGTGCCAGCGGACAATACGGGACACCCGAAGCTTTCTTT.

The rearrangement uses TRBV5-4 and TRBJ2-2; the match to TRBD2 covers 9 bases. Germline CDR1 is SGHNT and CDR2 is YYREEE (reference sequence). There are 14 residues in the CDR3. V was pared by 2 bases and J by 7 bases, with 3 bases of the junction left unmatched. The CDR3 DNA is TGTGCCAGCAGCTTTAAAGCGGGAGGCGGGGAGCTGTTTTTT. Amino acid sequence: CASSFKAGGGELFF.

The rearrangement links TRBV7-2 to TRBJ2-1, with 7 bases lining up with TRBD2. The J segment lost 4 bases and the V segment lost 0 bases, leaving 6 bases of the junction unmatched. Germline V CDR1 and CDR2: SGHTA, FQGNSA. This CDR3 spans 16 amino acids. The CDR3 protein is CASSLASSGSYNEQFF. DNA of the CDR3: TGTGCCAGCAGCTTAGCGAGTAGCGGGTCTTACAATGAGCAGTTCTTC.

The chain couples TRBV19 to TRBJ2-7; 8 bases agree with TRBD1. The length of the CDR3 is 14 residues. Germline loops: CDR1 LNHDA, CDR2 SQIVND (reference sequence). The V and J ends lost 6 bases and 2 bases, in that order; junction bases with no gene match: 6. This CDR3 is CASSMTGATYEQYF. CDR3 in DNA: TGTGCCAGTAGCATGACAGGGGCGACCTACGAGCAGTACTTC. The full variable domain, rest sourced from reference TRBV19 and TRBJ2-7, is DGGITQSPKYLFRKEGQNVTLSCEQNLNHDAMYWYRQDPGQGLRLIYYSQIVNDFQKGDIAEGYSVSREKKESFPLTVTSAQKNPTAFYLCASSMTGATYEQYFGPGTRLTVT.

The V gene is TRBV6-4, the J gene TRBJ2-3, with D maybe TRBD2 (6 bases). V dropped 6 bases and J dropped 0 bases, with 10 bases sitting between them. The CDR3 is 14 residues long. Per germline, CDR1 MRHNA and CDR2 SNTAGT. The CDR3 loop reads CASSRDLSTDTQYF. The CDR3 DNA is TGTGCCAGCAGCCGGGACTTGAGCACAGATACGCAGTATTTT.

This chain uses TRBV5-1 with TRBJ2-7; the D is unclear. Trimming took 5 bases from V and 0 from J, leaving 12 bases between them. Germline V gene data show CDR1 as SGHRS and CDR2 as YFSETQ. The CDR3 is 14 residues long. The CDR3 nucleotides are TGCGCCAGCAGAAGCCGGGTGTCCTCCTACGAGCAGTACTTC. This translates into CASRSRVSSYEQYF.

This sequence joins TRBV29-1 and TRBJ1-1; D remains ambiguous. CDR3 size: 12 residues. With 6 bases removed from V and 1 base from J, the gap between germline ends came to 9 bases. Germline-derived CDR1 and CDR2 are SQVTM and ANQGSEA. The CDR3: CSVRTQNTEAFF. The CDR3 nucleotides are TGCAGCGTCAGAACCCAGAACACTGAAGCTTTCTTT.

The rearrangement joins TRBV11-2 to TRBJ2-2; possibly TRBD1 for D (6 bases). The CDR3 is 17 amino acids. Trimming stripped 0 bases from V and 5 bases from J, with 16 bases between. Germline V gene lookup returns CDR1 SGHAT and CDR2 FQNNGV. Here the CDR3 DNA reads TGTGCCAGCAGCTTAGATAAGATGGGGGCGGAGACCGGGGAGCTGTTTTTT. This codes for CASSLDKMGAETGELFF.

A few counts support this clone. The chain carries TRBV5-1 and TRBJ2-5, with D unclear. The CDR3 has 13 residues. The V end was cut by 4 bases, the J end by 2 bases, with 9 bases between. CDR1 and CDR2 from the germline V gene are SGHRS and YFSETQ. DNA of the CDR3: TGCGCCAGCAGCAGAGAGGTTCAAGAGACCCAGTACTTC. Protein: CASSREVQETQYF.

There are a few counts of this clone. The J gene is TRBJ1-5, the V gene TRBV6-5; D gene unclear. V lost 4 bases, J lost 9 bases, and 16 bases lay in between. Germline V gene data show CDR1 as MNHEY and CDR2 as SVGAGI. This CDR3 contains 14 residues. This chain's CDR3 is CASSLLYGSWPQHF. For the CDR3, the DNA is TGTGCCAGCAGTTTACTTTACGGGAGTTGGCCCCAGCATTTT.

V usage is TRBV11-2 and J usage is TRBJ2-1; 8 bases match TRBD1. Trimming at V came to 3 bases and at J to 11 bases, leaving 6 bases not matched to a gene. Looked up from germline, CDR1 is SGHAT and CDR2 is FQNNGV. The CDR3 extends over 13 amino acids. The CDR3 protein is CASSFSRDRQQFF. CDR3 bases: TGTGCCAGCAGCTTTAGCCGGGACAGGCAGCAGTTCTTC. Together with reference TRBV11-2 and TRBJ2-1, the CDR3 gives the full variable domain: EAGVAQSPRYKIIEKRQSVAFWCNPISGHATLYWYQQILGQGPKLLIQFQNNGVVDDSQLPKDRFSAERLKGVDSTLKIQPAKLEDSAVYLCASSFSRDRQQFFGPGTRLTVL.

The rearrangement uses TRBV5-1 and TRBJ1-6, with TRBD1 matching 9 bases. V lost 0 bases and J lost 9; bases outside the gene matches: 4. Per the germline V gene, CDR1 is SGHRS and CDR2 is YFSETQ. The CDR3 runs to 15 residues. In nucleotides, the CDR3 is TGCGCCAGCAGCTTGGCGATGACAGGGGGTTCACCCCTCCACTTT. Protein: CASSLAMTGGSPLHF.

The genes are TRBV2 and TRBJ1-4; D may be TRBD1 (5 bases). The CDR3 extends over 15 amino acids. Germline V CDR1 and CDR2: SNHLY, FYNNEI. V dropped 4 bases and J dropped 2 bases, with 11 bases sitting between them. This CDR3 reads CASSVAGVTNEKLFF. As DNA, the CDR3 is TGTGCCAGCAGTGTCGCGGGGGTGACTAATGAAAAACTGTTTTTT.

The chain carries TRBV29-1 and TRBJ1-4; D unclear. Germline V lookup: CDR1 SQVTM, CDR2 ANQGSEA. The germline V and J ends were trimmed by 3 bases and 6 bases, with 5 bases remaining between them. The CDR3 is 11 residues long. CDR3 DNA sequence: TGCAGCGTTGAGCGGGATGAAAAACTGTTTTTT. It specifies CSVERDEKLFF.

The rearrangement uses TRBV3-1 (or the pseudogene TRBV3-2) and TRBJ2-1, with 9 bases that match TRBD2. This CDR3 spans 14 amino acids. Germline lookup yields CDR1 LGHDT and CDR2 YNNKEL (reference sequence). V trimming: 5 bases; J trimming: 7 bases; junction bases outside the gene matches: 6. CDR3 nucleotide sequence: TGTGCCAGCAGCGTAGCGGGAGCTCTAAATGAGCAGTTCTTC. Amino acids: CASSVAGALNEQFF.

The chain recombines TRBV5-1 with TRBJ2-3; 11 positions agree with TRBD2. Germline loops: CDR1 SGHRS, CDR2 YFSETQ. The CDR3 loop spans 14 amino acids. V gave up 10 bases and J gave up 7 bases; unmatched junction bases: 11. DNA for the CDR3: TGCGCCCTCCGGAAGGCTAGCGGGGGGAATACGCAGTATTTT. This encodes CALRKASGGNTQYF.

CDR3 DNA sequence: TGTGCCAGCAGCAACCTCCGGACAGGGGTTTCCGAGCAGTACTTC. It translates to CASSNLRTGVSEQYF. The chain is built from TRBV11-2 and TRBJ2-7; the match to TRBD1 covers 9 bases. Unmatched junction bases numbered 11, after V lost 5 bases and J lost 6 bases. The CDR3 runs 15 residues. Germline lookup yields CDR1 SGHAT and CDR2 FQNNGV.

The V gene is TRBV5-1, the J gene TRBJ1-1; D perhaps matches TRBD1 (5 bases). Germline CDR1 reads SGHRS; CDR2 reads YFSETQ. V was shortened by 0 bases and J by 0 bases, with 9 bases between the two germline ends. The CDR3 covers 15 residues. CDR3 nucleotide sequence: TGCGCCAGCAGCTTGGAACCAGGGTTGAACACTGAAGCTTTCTTT. It is translated as CASSLEPGLNTEAFF.

This rearrangement joins TRBV14 to TRBJ2-7; 11 bases are a match to TRBD1. This CDR3 contains 16 residues. The V and J ends lost 3 bases and 7 bases, in that order; junction bases with no gene match: 11. Per germline, CDR1 SGHDN and CDR2 FVKESK. DNA of the CDR3: TGTGCCAGCAGCCACCGCCCCGGACAGGGGGCTTCGGAGCAGTACTTC. Its translation: CASSHRPGQGASEQYF.

The CDR3 DNA reads TGTGCCAGCAGCCGAAGGACAGGGCCGAACACTGAAGCTTTCTTT. Its translation: CASSRRTGPNTEAFF. The chain employs TRBV11-1 and TRBJ1-1; TRBD1 aligns across 8 bases. This CDR3 is 15 amino acids long. The trim removed 5 bases at V and 1 base at J, leaving 6 bases unmatched. Germline CDR1 is SGHAT and CDR2 is FQDESV (reference sequence).

Only a few counts were recorded for this clone. This rearrangement joins TRBV7-9 to TRBJ2-1; the match to TRBD1 covers 7 bases. Germline CDR1 reads SEHNR; CDR2 reads FQNEAQ (reference sequence). The V and J ends lost 4 bases and 5 bases, in that order; junction bases with no gene match: 2. The CDR3 has 13 residues. The CDR3 DNA reads as TGTGCCAGCAGCTGGGGACAGAACAATGAGCAGTTCTTC. Translated, it gives CASSWGQNNEQFF.